Listed below are T cell receptor beta chains from one sample, sequenced in a study of blood T cell repertoires in COVID-19. Produced via immunoSEQ multiplex PCR; TCRdb's table is partial and in-frame only. Of roughly 290,000 clones in the sample, 80% to 85% are singletons; the top ten hold more than 15%. Input material: peripheral blood. The receptors were sampled from a person between 65 and 79 years old with COVID-19, enrolled during active disease. The CDR3 runs from the conserved cysteine through the conserved F or W. Each record gives: D gene, V gene, clone size, J gene, CDR3 length, CDR3 protein, CDR3 DNA. D genes are given only for firm matches. Size tells how often a clone was seen (once, few, many) or the class of an expanded clone, and some rows leave it out.

NA	TRBV28	NA	TRBJ2-5	14	CASSLDAAQETQYF	TGTGCCAGCAGTTTAGATGCGGCCCAAGAGACCCAGTACTTC
TRBD1	TRBV5-1	NA	TRBJ1-3	16	CASSLGDRGIGNTIYF	TGCGCCAGCAGCTTGGGGGACAGGGGGATTGGAAACACCATATATTTT
TRBD2	TRBV27	NA	TRBJ2-2	16	CASKVSGSGNTGELFF	TGTGCCAGCAAGGTTAGCGGGTCGGGGAACACCGGGGAGCTGTTTTTT
NA	TRBV5-5	NA	TRBJ1-4	11	CASNKGEKLFF	TGTGCCTCGAATAAGGGGGAAAAACTGTTTTTT
TRBD2	TRBV20-1	NA	TRBJ2-7	13	CSASSGRSYEQYF	TGCAGTGCTAGTAGCGGGAGATCCTACGAGCAGTACTTC
TRBD2	TRBV11-2	NA	TRBJ2-2	16	CASSLVLAGMTGELFF	TGTGCCAGCAGCTTAGTCCTAGCGGGAATGACCGGGGAGCTGTTTTTT
TRBD2	TRBV24-1	once	TRBJ2-2	17	CATSATRGGAGTGELFF	TGTGCCACCAGTGCAACCCGCGGGGGGGCGGGCACCGGGGAGCTGTTTTTT
NA	TRBV2	few	TRBJ1-5	16	CASSEGGQRSNQPQHF	TGTGCCAGCAGTGAGGGGGGTCAGAGAAGCAATCAGCCCCAGCATTTT
NA	TRBV18	NA	TRBJ2-7	14	CASSPPSRDYEQYF	TGTGCCAGCTCACCACCAAGCAGGGACTACGAGCAGTACTTC
NA	TRBV28	NA	TRBJ1-1	13	CASSFASSTEAFF	TGTGCCAGCAGTTTTGCCTCCAGCACTGAAGCTTTCTTT
NA	TRBV27	NA	TRBJ1-1	14	CASSFAGVNTEAFF	TGTGCCAGCAGTTTCGCAGGGGTGAACACTGAAGCTTTCTTT
NA	TRBV3-1/TRBV3-2	NA	TRBJ2-7	18	CASSQDYTAGPSSYEQYF	TGTGCCAGCAGCCAAGATTACACGGCGGGACCGAGCTCCTACGAGCAGTACTTC
NA	TRBV11-3	NA	TRBJ2-5	15	CASSLASGRGETQYF	TGTGCCAGCAGCTTAGCGTCTGGCAGAGGAGAGACCCAGTACTTC
NA	TRBV19	NA	TRBJ1-5	14	CASSADSANQPQHF	TGTGCCAGTAGTGCGGACAGCGCCAATCAGCCCCAGCATTTT
TRBD2	TRBV28	NA	TRBJ2-1	14	CASRSGGTYNEQFF	TGTGCCAGCAGAAGCGGGGGTACCTACAATGAGCAGTTCTTC
TRBD1	TRBV2	NA	TRBJ1-4	15	CASSGLRDRGFHVFF	TGTGCCAGCAGTGGCCTCCGGGACAGGGGGTTTCACGTGTTTTTT
NA	TRBV15	NA	TRBJ1-4	13	CATSQGGVGKLFF	TGTGCCACCAGCCAAGGAGGGGTTGGAAAACTGTTTTTT
TRBD2	TRBV19	once	TRBJ2-7	14	CASSHTSGSYEQYF	TGTGCCAGTAGTCACACTAGCGGGAGCTACGAGCAGTACTTC
NA	TRBV28	NA	TRBJ2-5	14	CASSWLRGQETQYF	TGTGCCAGCAGTTGGCTGCGGGGCCAAGAGACCCAGTACTTC
NA	TRBV5-1	NA	TRBJ2-3	13	CASSFGVGDTQYF	TGCGCCAGCAGCTTCGGAGTAGGAGATACGCAGTATTTT
TRBD2	TRBV7-3	NA	TRBJ2-2	17	CASSLSFDSGRTGELFF	TGTGCCAGCAGCTTATCCTTCGACTCCGGGAGGACCGGGGAGCTGTTTTTT
TRBD2	TRBV2	NA	TRBJ2-7	14	CASRLAGGPGEQYF	TGTGCCAGCAGGTTAGCGGGAGGGCCGGGGGAGCAGTACTTC
TRBD2	TRBV5-1	NA	TRBJ2-1	15	CASSLDLAGDNEQFF	TGCGCCAGCAGCTTGGATCTAGCGGGGGACAATGAGCAGTTCTTC
TRBD1	TRBV6-6	NA	TRBJ1-5	20	CASSPRGTGPDLSSNQPQHF	TGTGCCAGCAGTCCCCGGGGGACAGGCCCTGATTTGTCTAGCAATCAGCCCCAGCATTTT
TRBD1	TRBV7-9	NA	TRBJ1-1	19	CASSLPTQLTGGHHTEAFF	TGTGCCAGCAGCTTACCTACCCAACTGACAGGGGGTCATCACACTGAAGCTTTCTTT
NA	TRBV7-9	NA	TRBJ2-5	16	CASSSRGIRQKETQYF	TGTGCCAGCAGCTCAAGGGGGATAAGACAGAAAGAGACCCAGTACTTC
NA	TRBV15	NA	TRBJ1-4	13	CATSRRGYEKLFF	TGTGCCACCAGCAGGCGGGGTTATGAAAAACTGTTTTTT
NA	TRBV5-6	once	TRBJ1-1	14	CASSLGARATEAFF	TGTGCCAGCAGCTTGGGGGCGCGAGCAACTGAAGCTTTCTTT
NA	TRBV27	NA	TRBJ1-1	14	CANRQAFMNTEAFF	TGTGCCAACCGACAGGCCTTTATGAACACTGAAGCTTTCTTT
NA	TRBV11-2	once	TRBJ1-3	15	CASSLPGFSGNTIYF	TGTGCCAGCAGCTTACCAGGGTTCTCTGGAAACACCATATATTTT